This T cell receptor beta chain came from a study of cytomegalovirus exposure and HLA in healthy donors. Sequencing used immunoSEQ multiplex PCR; TCRdb keeps in-frame clones, though not all of them. Of 110,000 or so clones listed, approximately 91% are singletons. The donors belonged to the 120-subject validation cohort, separate from the approximately 670-subject first cohort. There are 16 residues in the CDR3. Unmatched junction bases numbered 7, after V lost 6 bases and J lost 0 bases. Germline V CDR1 and CDR2: MGHRA, YSYEKL. The TCR was taken from a man between 18 and 29 years old in good health and CMV-seropositive. The sequenced sample consisted of PBMCs. V and J are TRBV4-1 and TRBJ1-1; 10 positions agree with TRBD1. The CDR3 DNA reads TGCGCCAGCAGGAAACCGGGACAGGGGATGAACACTGAAGCTTTCTTT. It codes for CASRKPGQGMNTEAFF.